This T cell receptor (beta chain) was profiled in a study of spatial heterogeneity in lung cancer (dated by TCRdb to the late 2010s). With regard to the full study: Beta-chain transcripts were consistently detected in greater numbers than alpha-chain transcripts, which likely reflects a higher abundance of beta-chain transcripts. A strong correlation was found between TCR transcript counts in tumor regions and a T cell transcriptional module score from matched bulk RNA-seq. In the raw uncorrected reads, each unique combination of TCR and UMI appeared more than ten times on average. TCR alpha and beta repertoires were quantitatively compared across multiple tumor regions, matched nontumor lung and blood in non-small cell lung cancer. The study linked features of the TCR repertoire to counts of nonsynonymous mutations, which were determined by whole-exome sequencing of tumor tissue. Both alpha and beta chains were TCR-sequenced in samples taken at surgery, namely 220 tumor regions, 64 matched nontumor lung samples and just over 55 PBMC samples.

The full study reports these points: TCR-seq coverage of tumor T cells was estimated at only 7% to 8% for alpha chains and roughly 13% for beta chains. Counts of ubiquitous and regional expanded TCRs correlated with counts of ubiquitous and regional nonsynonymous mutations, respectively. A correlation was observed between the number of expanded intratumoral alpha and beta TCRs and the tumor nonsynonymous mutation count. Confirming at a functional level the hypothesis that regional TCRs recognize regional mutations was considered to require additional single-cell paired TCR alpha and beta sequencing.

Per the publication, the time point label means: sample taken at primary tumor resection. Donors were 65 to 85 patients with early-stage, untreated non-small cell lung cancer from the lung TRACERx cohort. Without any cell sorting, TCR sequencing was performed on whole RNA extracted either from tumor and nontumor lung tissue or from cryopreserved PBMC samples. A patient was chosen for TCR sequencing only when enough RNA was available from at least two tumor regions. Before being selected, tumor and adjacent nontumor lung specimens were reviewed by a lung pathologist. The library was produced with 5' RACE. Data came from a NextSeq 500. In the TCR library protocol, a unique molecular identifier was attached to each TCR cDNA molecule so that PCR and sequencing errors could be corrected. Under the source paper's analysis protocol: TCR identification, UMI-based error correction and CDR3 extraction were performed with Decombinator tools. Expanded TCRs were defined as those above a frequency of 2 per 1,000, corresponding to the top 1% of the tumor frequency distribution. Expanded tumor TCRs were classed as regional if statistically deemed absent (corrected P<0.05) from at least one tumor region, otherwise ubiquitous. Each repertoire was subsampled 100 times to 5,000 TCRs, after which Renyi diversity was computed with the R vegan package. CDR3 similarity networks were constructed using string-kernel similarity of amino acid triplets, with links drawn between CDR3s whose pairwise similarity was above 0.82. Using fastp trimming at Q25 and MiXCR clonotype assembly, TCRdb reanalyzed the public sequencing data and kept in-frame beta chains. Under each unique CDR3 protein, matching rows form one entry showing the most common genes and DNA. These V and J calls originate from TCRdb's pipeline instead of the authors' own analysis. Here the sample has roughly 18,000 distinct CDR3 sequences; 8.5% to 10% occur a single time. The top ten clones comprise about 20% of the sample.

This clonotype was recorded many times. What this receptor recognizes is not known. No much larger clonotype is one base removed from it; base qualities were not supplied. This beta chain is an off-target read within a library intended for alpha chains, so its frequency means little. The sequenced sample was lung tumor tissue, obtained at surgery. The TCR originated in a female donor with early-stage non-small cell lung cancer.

The sequence in DNA is TGTGCCTGGAGTGCCGGGACCGCCCTTGGAGGCTACACCTTC. Its protein reads: CAWSAGTALGGYTF. This receptor chain uses TRBV30 and TRBJ1-2, with TRBD1 tentatively as D gene (5 bases match). The V end loses 1 base and the J end loses 8 bases, and a stretch of 17 bases separates them. The CDR3 spans 14 residues, from the cysteine through the phenylalanine. The read is trimmed to its CDR3 DNA, 42 bases read in frame from base 1. Sequences GTSNPN (CDR1) and SVGIG (CDR2) are obtained from the germline V gene (reference sequence).